What follows are 11 T cell receptor beta chains derived from one specimen sequenced in a study of cytomegalovirus exposure and HLA in healthy donors. The PCR made use of 60 Vbeta and 13 Jbeta primers. Data came from immunoSEQ multiplex PCR; TCRdb stores just in-frame clones and leaves some out. This table has some 64,000 clones, around 89% appearing once. Sequencing input: PBMCs. The receptors come from a man aged 30-40 years in good health and CMV-seropositive.

The J gene is TRBJ2-7, the V gene TRBV9, with 7 bases aligning to TRBD1. From germline, CDR1 is SGDLS and CDR2 YYNGEE. The CDR3 is 16 amino acids. V lost 0 bases, J lost 3 bases, and 9 bases stayed unmatched. The CDR3 spells CASSVDLGTEDYEQYF. The DNA for the CDR3 is TGTGCCAGCAGCGTAGATCTCGGGACAGAAGACTACGAGCAGTACTTC.

The genes are TRBV30 and TRBJ1-1, with 8 bases that match TRBD1. The CDR3 is 17 amino acids. Per germline, CDR1 GTSNPN and CDR2 SVGIG (reference sequence). V dropped 0 bases and J dropped 3; count of bases not matched to a gene: 12. The CDR3 DNA reads TGTGCCTGGAGTGTACAGAGGACAGGGCGGGGGTACACTGAAGCTTTCTTT. This codes for CAWSVQRTGRGYTEAFF.

This clone was seen once. The chain is built from TRBV28 and TRBJ1-2; tentatively, D is TRBD1 (5 bases). Trimming shortened V by 6 bases and J by 11 bases, and 13 bases separated the two germline ends. In germline, CDR1 is MDHEN, CDR2 SYDVKM. The CDR3 is 11 amino acids. In DNA form, the CDR3 reads TGTGCCAGCAGCCCCCTCGGGGGGTACACCTTC. Translation gives CASSPLGGYTF.

This clone was seen just once. The J gene is TRBJ2-1, the V gene TRBV5-1, with unresolved D. This CDR3 has 12 residues. V lost 4 bases and J 9 bases, leaving 11 bases between the germline ends. Germline V lookup: CDR1 SGHRS, CDR2 YFSETQ. CDR3 in amino acids: CASSPHNLEQFF. The DNA for the CDR3 is TGCGCCAGCAGCCCGCACAACCTTGAGCAGTTCTTC.

This chain uses TRBV28 with TRBJ2-3; 10 bases match TRBD1. V lost 6 bases, J lost 4 bases, and 7 bases stayed unmatched. CDR3 length equals 15 residues. The V gene's germline CDR1 is MDHEN and CDR2 SYDVKM. The CDR3 DNA reads TGTGCCAGCAGCAGCCGGGACAGGGGACCAGATACGCAGTATTTT. Translation gives CASSSRDRGPDTQYF.

The gene calls are TRBV2 and TRBJ2-3, with D possibly matching TRBD1 (5 bases). V lost 6 bases and J lost 2, with 30 bases in between. Germline CDR1 and CDR2: SNHLY and FYNNEI. The CDR3 totals 20 residues. The CDR3 nucleotides are TGTGCCAGCAGCCCTACGGCGAATTCCGGAAGGACAAGGGCCACAGATACGCAGTATTTT. Amino acids: CASSPTANSGRTRATDTQYF. The full variable domain, completed using reference TRBV2 and TRBJ2-3, is EPEVTQTPSHQVTQMGQEVILRCVPISNHLYFYWYRQILGQKVEFLVSFYNNEISEKSEIFDDQFSVERPDGSNFTLKIRSTKLEDSAMYFCASSPTANSGRTRATDTQYFGPGTRLTVL.

The chain carries TRBV5-1 and TRBJ1-1; 8 bases are shared with TRBD1. The CDR3 contains 12 residues. With 5 bases clipped from V and 10 bases from J, the junction kept 7 bases outside the gene matches. Per germline, CDR1 SGHRS and CDR2 YFSETQ. The chain's CDR3 is CASSLGQGRAFF. CDR3 bases: TGCGCCAGCAGTCTTGGACAGGGTCGAGCTTTCTTT.

This clone was picked up one time. The chain employs TRBV7-2 and TRBJ2-5, with 7 bases aligning to TRBD1. The CDR3 is 13 residues long. Trimming took 5 bases from V and 5 from J; bases not matched to a gene: 5. Germline loops: CDR1 SGHTA, CDR2 FQGNSA. The CDR3 loop is CASSADRRETQYF. CDR3 coding DNA: TGTGCCAGCAGCGCGGACAGGAGGGAGACCCAGTACTTC.

This clone came up a few times. The rearrangement joins TRBV14 to TRBJ2-7, with 7 bases fitting TRBD1. The germline gives CDR1 SGHDN, CDR2 FVKESK. There are 16 residues in the CDR3. V lost 2 bases to trimming and J lost 3 bases; unmatched junction nucleotides: 10. CDR3 in amino acids: CASSQQGRGLVYEQYF. Here the CDR3 DNA reads TGTGCCAGCAGCCAACAGGGCAGGGGGTTGGTCTACGAGCAGTACTTC.

The gene calls are TRBV27 and TRBJ1-4; tentatively, D is TRBD1 (6 bases). The CDR3 runs to 17 residues. V dropped 8 bases and J dropped 0 bases, with 19 bases sitting between them. Germline-derived CDR1 and CDR2 are MNHEY and SMNVEV (reference sequence). CDR3 bases: TGTGCCAGCGGCCTCGCTTACAGGGACGCAACTAATGAAAAACTGTTTTTT. Translating gives CASGLAYRDATNEKLFF.

J is TRBJ1-4 and V is TRBV15; D unclear. This CDR3 has 15 amino acids. From germline, CDR1 is LNHNV and CDR2 YYDKDF (reference sequence). The V end was cut by 1 base, the J end by 7 bases, with 13 bases between. The CDR3 DNA sequence: TGTGCCACCAGCAGAGGTGGGAGTAGTTTTGAAAAACTGTTTTTT. Protein: CATSRGGSSFEKLFF.